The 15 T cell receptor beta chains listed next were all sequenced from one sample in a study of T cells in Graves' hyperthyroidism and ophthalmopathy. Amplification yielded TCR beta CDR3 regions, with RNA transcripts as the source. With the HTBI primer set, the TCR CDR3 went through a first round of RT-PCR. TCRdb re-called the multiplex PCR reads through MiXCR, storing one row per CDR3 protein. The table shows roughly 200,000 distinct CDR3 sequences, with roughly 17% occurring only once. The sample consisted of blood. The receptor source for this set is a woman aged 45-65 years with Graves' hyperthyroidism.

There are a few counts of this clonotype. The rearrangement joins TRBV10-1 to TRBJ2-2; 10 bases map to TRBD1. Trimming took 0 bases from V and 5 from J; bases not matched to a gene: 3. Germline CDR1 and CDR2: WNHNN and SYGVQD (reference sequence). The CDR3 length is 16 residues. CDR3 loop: CASSESRTGGTGELFF. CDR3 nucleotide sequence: TGCGCCAGCAGTGAGTCAAGGACAGGGGGTACCGGGGAGCTGTTTTTT.

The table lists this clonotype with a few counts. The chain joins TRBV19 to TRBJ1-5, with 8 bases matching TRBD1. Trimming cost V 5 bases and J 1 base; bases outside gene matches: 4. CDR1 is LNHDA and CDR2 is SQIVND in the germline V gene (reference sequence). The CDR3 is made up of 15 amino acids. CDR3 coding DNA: TGTGCCAGTAGTCCTCGACAGGGGAGCAATCAGCCCCAGCATTTT. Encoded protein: CASSPRQGSNQPQHF.

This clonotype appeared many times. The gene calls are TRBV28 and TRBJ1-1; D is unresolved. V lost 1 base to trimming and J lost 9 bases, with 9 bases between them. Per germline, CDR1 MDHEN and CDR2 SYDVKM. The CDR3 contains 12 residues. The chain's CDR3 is CASSLFGNQAFF. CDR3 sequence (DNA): TGTGCCAGCAGTTTATTTGGGAATCAAGCTTTCTTT. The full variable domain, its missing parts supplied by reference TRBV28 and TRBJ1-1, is DVKVTQSSRYLVKRTGEKVFLECVQDMDHENMFWYRQDPGLGLRLIYFSYDVKMKEKGDIPEGYSVSREKKERFSLILESASTNQTSMYLCASSLFGNQAFFGQGTRLTVV.

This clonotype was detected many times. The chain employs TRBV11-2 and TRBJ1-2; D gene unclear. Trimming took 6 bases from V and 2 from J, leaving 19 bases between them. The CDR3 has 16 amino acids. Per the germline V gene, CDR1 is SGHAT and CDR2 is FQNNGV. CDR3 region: CASSHLAGYANYGYTF. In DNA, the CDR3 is TGTGCCAGCAGTCACTTAGCGGGCTACGCGAACTATGGCTACACCTTC.

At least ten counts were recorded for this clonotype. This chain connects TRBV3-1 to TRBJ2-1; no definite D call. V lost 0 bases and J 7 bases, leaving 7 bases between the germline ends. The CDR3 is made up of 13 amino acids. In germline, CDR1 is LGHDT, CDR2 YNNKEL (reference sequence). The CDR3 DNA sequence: TGTGCCAGCAGCCAAGACAGGTGGAATGAGCAGTTCTTC. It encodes CASSQDRWNEQFF.

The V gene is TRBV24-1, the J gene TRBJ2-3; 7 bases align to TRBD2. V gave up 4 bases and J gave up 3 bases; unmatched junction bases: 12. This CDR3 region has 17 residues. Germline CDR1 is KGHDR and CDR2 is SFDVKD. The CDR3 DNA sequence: TGTGCCACCAGTGACTCCCCGGGAGGCGTATCGACAGATACGCAGTATTTT. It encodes CATSDSPGGVSTDTQYF.

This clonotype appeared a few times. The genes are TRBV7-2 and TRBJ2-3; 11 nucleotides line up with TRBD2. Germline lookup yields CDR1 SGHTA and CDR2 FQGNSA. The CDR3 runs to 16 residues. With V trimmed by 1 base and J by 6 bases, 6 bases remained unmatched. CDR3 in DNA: TGTGCCAGCAGCTTAGGAACTAGCGGGAGTCGGGATACGCAGTATTTT. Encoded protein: CASSLGTSGSRDTQYF.

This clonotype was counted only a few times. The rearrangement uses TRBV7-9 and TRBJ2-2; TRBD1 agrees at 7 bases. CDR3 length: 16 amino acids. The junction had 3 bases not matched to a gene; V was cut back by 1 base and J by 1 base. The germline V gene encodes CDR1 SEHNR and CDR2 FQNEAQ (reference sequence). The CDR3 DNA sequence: TGTGCCAGCAGCTTAGACGGACAGGAGAACACCGGGGAGCTGTTTTTT. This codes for CASSLDGQENTGELFF.

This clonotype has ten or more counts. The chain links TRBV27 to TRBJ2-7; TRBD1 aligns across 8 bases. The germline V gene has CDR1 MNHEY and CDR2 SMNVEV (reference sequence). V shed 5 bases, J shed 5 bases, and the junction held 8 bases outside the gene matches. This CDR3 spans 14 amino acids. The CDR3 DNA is TGTGCCAGCAGTCGCAGGGGGCGGGTGGACGAGCAGTACTTC. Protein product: CASSRRGRVDEQYF.

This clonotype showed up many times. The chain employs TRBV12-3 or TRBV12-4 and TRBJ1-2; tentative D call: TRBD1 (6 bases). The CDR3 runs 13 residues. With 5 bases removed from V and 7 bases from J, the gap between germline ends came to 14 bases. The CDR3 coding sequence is TGTGCCAGCAGTCCTCAGGGGTGGGGTGGCTACACCTTC. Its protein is CASSPQGWGGYTF.

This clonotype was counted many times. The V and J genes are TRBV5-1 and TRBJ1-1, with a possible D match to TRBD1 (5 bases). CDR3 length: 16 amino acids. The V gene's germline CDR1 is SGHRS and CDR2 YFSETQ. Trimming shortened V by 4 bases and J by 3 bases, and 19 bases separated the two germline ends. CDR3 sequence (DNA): TGCGCCAGCAGCCTAGGGACGGGGAGTGGCGACACTGAAGCTTTCTTT. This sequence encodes CASSLGTGSGDTEAFF.

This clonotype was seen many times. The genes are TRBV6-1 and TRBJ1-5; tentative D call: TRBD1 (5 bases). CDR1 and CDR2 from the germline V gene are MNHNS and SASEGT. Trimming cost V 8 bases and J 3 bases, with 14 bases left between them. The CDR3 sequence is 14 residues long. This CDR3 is CASAGAGNNQPQHF. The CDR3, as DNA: TGTGCCAGCGCTGGGGCAGGTAACAATCAGCCCCAGCATTTT.

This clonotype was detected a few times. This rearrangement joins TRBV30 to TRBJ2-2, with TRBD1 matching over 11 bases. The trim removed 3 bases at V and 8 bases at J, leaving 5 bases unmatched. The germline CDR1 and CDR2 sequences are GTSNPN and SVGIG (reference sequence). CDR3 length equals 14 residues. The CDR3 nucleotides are TGTGCCTGGAGGAGGGACAGGGGGATTGGGGAGCTGTTTTTT. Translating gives CAWRRDRGIGELFF.

CDR3 in DNA: TGTGCCAGTAGTTGGCAGAATAATCAGCCCCAGCATTTT. Translating gives CASSWQNNQPQHF. The chain is built from TRBV19 and TRBJ1-5; D gene uncertain. Germline CDR1 reads LNHDA; CDR2 reads SQIVND (reference sequence). The CDR3 has 13 amino acids. V lost 5 bases to trimming and J lost 4 bases, with 9 bases between them.

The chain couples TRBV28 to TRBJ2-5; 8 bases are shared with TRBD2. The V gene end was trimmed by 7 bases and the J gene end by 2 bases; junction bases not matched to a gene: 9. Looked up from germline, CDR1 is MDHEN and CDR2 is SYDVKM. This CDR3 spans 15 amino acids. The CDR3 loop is CASTRGLAGQETQYF. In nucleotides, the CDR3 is TGTGCCAGCACCAGAGGCCTAGCGGGTCAAGAGACCCAGTACTTC.